These 15 T cell receptor beta chains were all obtained from the same sample, sequenced in a study of OX40 agonist ivuxolimab in advanced cancers. Only in-frame clones appear in the TCRdb table, and some are missing; sequencing was by immunoSEQ multiplex PCR. The sample comprises about 83,000 clones, just over 90% of which are singletons, and more than 0.6% rests with the top ten. Specimen: CD4+ or CD8+ T cells sorted from blood, collected in a trial of the OX40 agonist ivuxolimab. All receptors come from an adult with an advanced solid tumor such as melanoma, head and neck, liver or kidney cancer.

V and J are TRBV19 and TRBJ1-1; D not resolved. The CDR3 covers 11 residues. The germline gives CDR1 LNHDA, CDR2 SQIVND (reference sequence). Trimming stripped 0 bases from V and 14 bases from J, with 10 bases between. CDR3 protein: CASSIETSQFF. The CDR3 DNA sequence: TGTGCCAGTAGTATAGAAACATCTCAGTTCTTT.

The V call is TRBV29-1, the J call TRBJ2-6; 9 bases fit TRBD1. CDR1 SQVTM and CDR2 ANQGSEA come from the germline V gene. The CDR3 covers 14 residues. V trimming: 5 bases; J trimming: 3 bases; junction bases outside the gene matches: 2. In nucleotides, the CDR3 is TGCAGCGTTACAGGGGGCAGTGGGGCCAACGTCCTGACTTTC. Its translation: CSVTGGSGANVLTF.

The rearrangement uses TRBV14 and TRBJ1-1; D remains unclear. V lost 4 bases and J 4 bases, leaving 10 bases between the germline ends. Germline V lookup: CDR1 SGHDN, CDR2 FVKESK. The CDR3 consists of 13 residues. In nucleotides, the CDR3 is TGTGCCAGCAGCCCGAGTGTCCCCACTGAAGCTTTCTTT. Its protein product is CASSPSVPTEAFF.

The CDR3 loop reads CASRERNVLGGELFF. The CDR3, as DNA: TGTGCCAGCAGGGAGCGTAATGTGTTGGGCGGGGAGCTGTTTTTT. The chain carries TRBV6-1 and TRBJ2-2, with unresolved D. The V and J ends lost 6 bases and 7 bases respectively, with 18 bases between them. The CDR3 consists of 15 residues. The germline gives CDR1 MNHNS, CDR2 SASEGT.

The J gene is TRBJ2-7, the V gene TRBV28, with 7 nucleotides matching TRBD1. The trim removed 6 bases at V and 4 bases at J, leaving 9 bases unmatched. Germline CDR1 MDHEN, CDR2 SYDVKM. The length of the CDR3 is 14 residues. The CDR3 nucleotides read TGTGCCAGCAGCCCAGGGGACAGCTATTACGAGCAGTACTTC. Translation: CASSPGDSYYEQYF.

In its sample, this clone was seen a few times. The genes are TRBV5-5 and TRBJ1-2; 7 nucleotides agree with TRBD1. Trimming took 2 bases from V and 0 from J; bases not matched to a gene: 4. Germline lookup yields CDR1 SGHKS and CDR2 YYEKEE (reference sequence). The CDR3 is 15 amino acids. CDR3 nucleotide sequence: TGTGCCAGCAGCTTAACAGGGACAGCTAACTATGGCTACACCTTC. Encoded protein: CASSLTGTANYGYTF.

The J gene is TRBJ2-1, the V gene TRBV29-1; TRBD1 or TRBD2 may be the D gene (5 bases each). This CDR3 is 15 amino acids long. Between the trimmed V and J ends, which lost 7 bases and 1 base, there was a span of 17 bases. The germline V gene encodes CDR1 SQVTM and CDR2 ANQGSEA. The CDR3: CSAREGRASYNEQFF. The CDR3 bases are TGCAGCGCCCGCGAGGGGCGGGCGTCCTACAATGAGCAGTTCTTC.

The table lists this clone with a count of one. The V call is TRBV4-1, the J call TRBJ1-3, with 8 bases aligning to TRBD1. This CDR3 contains 18 residues. V shed 0 bases, J shed 0 bases, and the junction held 7 bases outside the gene matches. CDR1 and CDR2 (germline): MGHRA, YSYEKL. The CDR3 spells CASSQDQAGGLSGNTIYF. CDR3 coding DNA: TGCGCCAGCAGCCAAGATCAGGCAGGGGGCCTCTCTGGAAACACCATATATTTT.

The chain has TRBV28 and TRBJ1-1; D is uncertain. CDR1 and CDR2 (germline): MDHEN, SYDVKM. The CDR3 is made up of 11 amino acids. V was trimmed by 1 base and J by 12 bases, leaving 9 bases between them. The CDR3 loop is CASSLYPLPFF. DNA for the CDR3: TGTGCCAGCAGTTTATATCCGCTACCTTTCTTT.

This chain links TRBV30 with TRBJ1-4; 7 bases are a match to TRBD1. J gave up 4 bases and V 3 bases, and 5 bases lay outside the gene matches. CDR1 is GTSNPN and CDR2 is SVGIG in the germline V gene (reference sequence). The CDR3 sequence is 14 residues long. The CDR3 here is CAWRGTELNEKLFF. The CDR3, as DNA: TGTGCCTGGAGGGGGACAGAACTTAATGAAAAACTGTTTTTT.

The chain has TRBV2 and TRBJ2-7, with D perhaps matching TRBD1 or TRBD2 (5 bases each). Trimming shortened V by 3 bases and J by 2 bases, and 5 bases separated the two germline ends. CDR1 SNHLY and CDR2 FYNNEI come from the germline V gene. The CDR3 has 12 amino acids. The CDR3: CASSEGAYEQYF. CDR3 nucleotides: TGTGCCAGCAGTGAGGGGGCCTACGAGCAGTACTTC. Combining the CDR3 with reference TRBV2 and TRBJ2-7 gives the whole variable domain EPEVTQTPSHQVTQMGQEVILRCVPISNHLYFYWYRQILGQKVEFLVSFYNNEISEKSEIFDDQFSVERPDGSNFTLKIRSTKLEDSAMYFCASSEGAYEQYFGPGTRLTVT.

The gene calls are TRBV5-1 and TRBJ2-7; 7 nucleotides line up with TRBD2. The length of the CDR3 is 14 residues. V was pared by 4 bases and J by 4 bases, with 8 bases of the junction left unmatched. CDR1 and CDR2 (germline): SGHRS, YFSETQ. The CDR3, as DNA: TGCGCCAGCAGCCAGACTAGCAGTATGTACGAGCAGTACTTC. Translation gives CASSQTSSMYEQYF.

The chain carries TRBV10-3 and TRBJ2-7; 7 nucleotides agree with TRBD2. The CDR3 totals 16 residues. V dropped 0 bases and J dropped 1; count of bases not matched to a gene: 6. Per germline, CDR1 ENHRY and CDR2 SYGVKD. As DNA, the CDR3 is TGTGCCATCAGTGAGTCGACCGGACTAGGGTCCTACGAGCAGTACTTC. It yields the protein CAISESTGLGSYEQYF.

The genes are TRBV5-1 and TRBJ2-1; 7 bases map to TRBD2. V was pared by 4 bases and J by 8 bases, with 9 bases of the junction left unmatched. This CDR3 has 14 amino acids. Looked up from germline, CDR1 is SGHRS and CDR2 is YFSETQ. CDR3 nucleotides: TGCGCCAGCAGCAACGGGAGGTCGTTGGATGAGCAGTTCTTC. Its protein product is CASSNGRSLDEQFF.

The chain joins TRBV7-2 to TRBJ2-7; 8 bases line up with TRBD1. Germline trimming cut 2 bases from V and 3 bases from J; bases unmatched to any gene: 6. Germline V gene data show CDR1 as SGHTA and CDR2 as FQGNSA. This CDR3 comprises 15 residues. CDR3 region: CASSLRAGGFYEQYF. CDR3 nucleotide sequence: TGTGCCAGCAGCTTACGGGCAGGGGGCTTCTACGAGCAGTACTTC. The full variable domain, with the rest looked up from reference TRBV7-2 and TRBJ2-7, is GAGVSQSPSNKVTEKGKDVELRCDPISGHTALYWYRQSLGQGLEFLIYFQGNSAPDKSGLPSDRFSAERTGGSVSTLTIQRTQQEDSAVYLCASSLRAGGFYEQYFGPGTRLTVT.